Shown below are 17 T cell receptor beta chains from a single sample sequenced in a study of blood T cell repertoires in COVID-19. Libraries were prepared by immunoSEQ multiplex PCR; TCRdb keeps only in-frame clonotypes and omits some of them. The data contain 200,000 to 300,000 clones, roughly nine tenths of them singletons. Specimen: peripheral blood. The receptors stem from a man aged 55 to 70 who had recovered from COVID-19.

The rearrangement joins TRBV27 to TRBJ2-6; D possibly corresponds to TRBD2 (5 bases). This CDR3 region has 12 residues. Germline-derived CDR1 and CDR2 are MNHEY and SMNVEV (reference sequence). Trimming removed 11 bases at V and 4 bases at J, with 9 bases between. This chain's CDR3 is CAPSGGANVLTF. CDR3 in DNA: TGTGCCCCAAGCGGCGGGGCCAACGTCCTGACTTTC.

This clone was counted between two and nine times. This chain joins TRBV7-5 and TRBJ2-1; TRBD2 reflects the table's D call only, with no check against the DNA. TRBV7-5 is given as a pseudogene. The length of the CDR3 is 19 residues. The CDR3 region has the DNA TGTGCCAGAAGCCTGCGGACTAGCGGGGGGGCAGTCGCCTACAATGAGCAGTTCTTC. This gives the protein CARSLRTSGGAVAYNEQFF.

The CDR3 DNA is TGTGCCACGCGGGACAGATACATGAACACTGAAGCTTTCTTT. The encoded protein is CATRDRYMNTEAFF. V and J are TRBV2 and TRBJ1-1, with 7 bases that match TRBD1. This CDR3 comprises 14 residues. Unmatched junction bases numbered 8, after V lost 10 bases and J lost 0 bases. Germline CDR1 is SNHLY and CDR2 is FYNNEI.

CDR3 residues: CASRQQGAGEKLFF. The CDR3 DNA follows: TGTGCCAGCAGACAACAGGGGGCGGGTGAAAAACTGTTTTTT. V is TRBV6-5 and J is TRBJ1-4; 9 bases agree with TRBD1. The ends lost 6 bases at V and 7 bases at J; junction bases unmatched: 6. Germline V CDR1 and CDR2: MNHEY, SVGAGI. The CDR3 extends over 14 amino acids.

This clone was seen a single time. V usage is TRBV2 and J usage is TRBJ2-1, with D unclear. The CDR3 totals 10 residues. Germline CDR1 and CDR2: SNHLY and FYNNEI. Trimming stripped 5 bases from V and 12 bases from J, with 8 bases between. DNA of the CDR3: TGTGCCAGCAGTTCTAGTAGGCAGTTCTTC. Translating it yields CASSSSRQFF.

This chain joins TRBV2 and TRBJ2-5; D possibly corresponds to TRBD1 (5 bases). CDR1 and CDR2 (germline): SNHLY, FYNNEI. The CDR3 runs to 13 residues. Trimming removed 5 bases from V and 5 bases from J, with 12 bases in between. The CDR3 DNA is TGTGCCAGCAGTTCAGGGTCCCGGGAGACCCAGTACTTC. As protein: CASSSGSRETQYF.

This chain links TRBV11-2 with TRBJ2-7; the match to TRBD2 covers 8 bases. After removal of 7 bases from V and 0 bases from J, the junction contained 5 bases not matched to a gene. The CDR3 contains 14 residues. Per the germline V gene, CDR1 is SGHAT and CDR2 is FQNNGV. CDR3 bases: TGTGCCAGCATTCCCGGGACTAGCTCCTACGAGCAGTACTTC. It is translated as CASIPGTSSYEQYF.

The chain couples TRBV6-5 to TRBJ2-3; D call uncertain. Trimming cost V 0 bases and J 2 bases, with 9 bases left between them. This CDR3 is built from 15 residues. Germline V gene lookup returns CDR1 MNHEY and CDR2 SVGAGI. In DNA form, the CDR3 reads TGTGCCAGCAGTTACTCCAGGCCCACCACAGATACGCAGTATTTT. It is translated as CASSYSRPTTDTQYF.

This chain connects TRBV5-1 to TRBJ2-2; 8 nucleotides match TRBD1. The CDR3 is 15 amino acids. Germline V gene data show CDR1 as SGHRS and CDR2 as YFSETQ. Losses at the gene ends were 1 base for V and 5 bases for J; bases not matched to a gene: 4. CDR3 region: CASSLLGQDTGELFF. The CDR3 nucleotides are TGCGCCAGCAGCTTGCTGGGACAGGATACCGGGGAGCTGTTTTTT.

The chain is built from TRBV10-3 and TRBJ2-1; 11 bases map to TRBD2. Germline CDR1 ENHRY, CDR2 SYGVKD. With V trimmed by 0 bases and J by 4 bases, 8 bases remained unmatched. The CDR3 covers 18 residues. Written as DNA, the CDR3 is TGTGCCATCAGTGAGTCTAATAGCGGGGGGGCTAGTTACAATGAGCAGTTCTTC. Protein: CAISESNSGGASYNEQFF.

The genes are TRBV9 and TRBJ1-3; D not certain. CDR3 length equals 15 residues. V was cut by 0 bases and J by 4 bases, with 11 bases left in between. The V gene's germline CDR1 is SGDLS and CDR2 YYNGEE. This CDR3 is CASSVDLQKGNTIYF. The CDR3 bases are TGTGCCAGCAGCGTAGATCTACAGAAGGGAAACACCATATATTTT.

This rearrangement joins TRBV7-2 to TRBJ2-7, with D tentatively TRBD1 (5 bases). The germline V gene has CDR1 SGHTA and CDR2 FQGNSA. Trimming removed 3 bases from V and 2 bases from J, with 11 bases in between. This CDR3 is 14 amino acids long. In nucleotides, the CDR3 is TGTGCCAGCAGCTTGTGGCAGGGTGCCTACGAGCAGTACGTC. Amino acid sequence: CASSLWQGAYEQYV.

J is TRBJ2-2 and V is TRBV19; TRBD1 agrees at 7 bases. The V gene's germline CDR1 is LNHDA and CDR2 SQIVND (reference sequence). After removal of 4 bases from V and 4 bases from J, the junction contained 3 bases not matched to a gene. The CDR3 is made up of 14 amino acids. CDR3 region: CASSKGQSTGELFF. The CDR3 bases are TGTGCCAGTAGTAAGGGACAGAGCACCGGGGAGCTGTTTTTT. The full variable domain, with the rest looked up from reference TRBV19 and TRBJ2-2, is DGGITQSPKYLFRKEGQNVTLSCEQNLNHDAMYWYRQDPGQGLRLIYYSQIVNDFQKGDIAEGYSVSREKKESFPLTVTSAQKNPTAFYLCASSKGQSTGELFFGEGSRLTVL.

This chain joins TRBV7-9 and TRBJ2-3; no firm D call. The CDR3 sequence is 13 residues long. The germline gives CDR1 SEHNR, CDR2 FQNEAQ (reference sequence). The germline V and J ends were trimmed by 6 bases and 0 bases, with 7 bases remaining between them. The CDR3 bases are TGTGCCAGCAGGTCGTCTAGCACAGATACGCAGTATTTT. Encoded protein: CASRSSSTDTQYF.

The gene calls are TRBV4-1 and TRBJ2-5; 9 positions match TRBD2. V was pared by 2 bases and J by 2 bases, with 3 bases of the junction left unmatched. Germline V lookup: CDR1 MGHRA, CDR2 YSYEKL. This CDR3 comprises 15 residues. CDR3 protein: CASSQLAGVQETQYF. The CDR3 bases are TGCGCCAGCAGCCAATTAGCGGGGGTTCAAGAGACCCAGTACTTC.

The CDR3 DNA follows: TGTGCCAGCAGCGTGCGGGAAACTAATGAAAAACTGTTTTTT. Its translation is CASSVRETNEKLFF. The chain employs TRBV27 and TRBJ1-4, with D unclear. The germline V gene has CDR1 MNHEY and CDR2 SMNVEV (reference sequence). This CDR3 region has 14 residues. V shed 6 bases and J shed 1 base, with 9 bases lying between them.

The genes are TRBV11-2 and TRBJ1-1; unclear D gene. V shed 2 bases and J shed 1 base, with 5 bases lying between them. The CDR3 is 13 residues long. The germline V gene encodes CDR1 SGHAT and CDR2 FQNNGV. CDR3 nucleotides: TGTGCCAGCAGCTTATCCCAGAACACTGAAGCTTTCTTT. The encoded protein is CASSLSQNTEAFF.